This TCR beta chain was sequenced during a study of shared clonotypes between healthy human individuals. Overall study context: Every donor yielded three CD4 naive, three CD4 memory, two CD8 naive and one CD8 memory plate.

This CDR3 is built from 14 residues. The trim removed 3 bases at V and 2 bases at J, leaving 4 bases unmatched. Germline assignment: CDR1 MGHRA and CDR2 YSYEKL. Deep-level settings were used for running the assay. TCRdb's table, derived via immunoSEQ multiplex PCR, lists solely in-frame clones and lacks some. The sample shows some 500,000 clones, roughly 95% of them seen only once. Study-level findings and limits: A few donors showed sharing of approximately 5% of naive CD4 clonotypes.

None of the donors, who were healthy HIV-negative adults, had recently had acute infections or vaccinations. As to this clone: What it recognizes is unknown.

The specimen sequenced was naive CD4+ T cells sorted from blood. Noted subset: CD45RA+ positively selected. The chain joins TRBV4-1 to TRBJ2-7; 7 nucleotides line up with TRBD2. The receptor was derived from a woman aged 25 to 39 in good health. The CDR3 DNA is TGCGCCAGCAGCCAGGGGGGGATCCCCTACGAGCAGTACTTC. Its translation: CASSQGGIPYEQYF.